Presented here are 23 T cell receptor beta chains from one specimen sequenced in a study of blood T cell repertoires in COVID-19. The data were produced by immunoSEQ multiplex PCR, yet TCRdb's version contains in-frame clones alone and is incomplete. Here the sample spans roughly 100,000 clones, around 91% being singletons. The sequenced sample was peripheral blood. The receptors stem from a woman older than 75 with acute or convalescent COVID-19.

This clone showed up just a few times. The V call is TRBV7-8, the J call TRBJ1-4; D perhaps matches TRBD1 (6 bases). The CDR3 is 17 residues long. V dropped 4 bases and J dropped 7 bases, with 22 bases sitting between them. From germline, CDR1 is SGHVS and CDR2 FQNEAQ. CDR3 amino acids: CASSSLPAGGQGEKLFF. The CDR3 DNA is TGTGCCAGCAGCTCCCTCCCGGCCGGGGGGCAAGGTGAAAAACTGTTTTTT.

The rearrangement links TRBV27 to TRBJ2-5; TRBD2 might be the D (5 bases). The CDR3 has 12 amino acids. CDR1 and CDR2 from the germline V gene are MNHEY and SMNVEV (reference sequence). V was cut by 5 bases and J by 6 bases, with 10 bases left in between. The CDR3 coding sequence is TGTGCCAGCAGTCCCACCGGGAAGACCCAGTACTTC. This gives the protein CASSPTGKTQYF.

CDR3: CASSLSGRGGLDTQYF. The CDR3 DNA follows: TGTGCCAGCAGCTTAAGTGGGCGGGGGGGGCTGGATACGCAGTATTTT. The chain has TRBV7-6 and TRBJ2-3, with 9 nucleotides matching TRBD2. In germline, CDR1 is SGHVS, CDR2 FNYEAQ. The CDR3 extends over 16 amino acids. V lost 2 bases, J lost 6 bases, and 9 bases stayed unmatched.

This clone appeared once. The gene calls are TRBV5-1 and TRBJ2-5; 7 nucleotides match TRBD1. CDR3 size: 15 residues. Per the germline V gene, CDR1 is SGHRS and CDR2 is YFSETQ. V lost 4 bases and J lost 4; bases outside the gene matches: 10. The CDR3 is CASSQVGGLRETQYF. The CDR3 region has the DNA TGCGCCAGCAGCCAGGTAGGGGGCCTGAGAGAGACCCAGTACTTC.

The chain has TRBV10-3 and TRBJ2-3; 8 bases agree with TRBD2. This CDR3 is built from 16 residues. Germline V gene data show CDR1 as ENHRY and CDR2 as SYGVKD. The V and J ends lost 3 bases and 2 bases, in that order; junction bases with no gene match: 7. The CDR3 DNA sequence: TGTGCCATCAGTGACCCACTAGCGGAGAACACAGATACGCAGTATTTT. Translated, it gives CAISDPLAENTDTQYF.

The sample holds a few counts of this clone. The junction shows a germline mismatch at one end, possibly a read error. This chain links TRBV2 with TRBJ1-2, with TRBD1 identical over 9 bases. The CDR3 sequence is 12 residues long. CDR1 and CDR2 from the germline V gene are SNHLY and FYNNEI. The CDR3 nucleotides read TGTGCCAGCAGCTACGGACAGGGGAGATACGTCTTC. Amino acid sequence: CASSYGQGRYVF.

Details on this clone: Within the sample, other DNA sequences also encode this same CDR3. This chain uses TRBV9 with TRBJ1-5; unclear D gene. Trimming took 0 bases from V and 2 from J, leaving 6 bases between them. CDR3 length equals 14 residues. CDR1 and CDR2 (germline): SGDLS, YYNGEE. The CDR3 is CASSVGSGNQPQHF. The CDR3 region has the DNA TGTGCCAGCAGCGTAGGTAGTGGCAATCAGCCCCAGCATTTT. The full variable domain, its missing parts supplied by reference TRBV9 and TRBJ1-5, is DSGVTQTPKHLITATGQRVTLRCSPRSGDLSVYWYQQSLDQGLQFLIQYYNGEERAKGNILERFSAQQFPDLHSELNLSSLELGDSALYFCASSVGSGNQPQHFGDGTRLSIL.

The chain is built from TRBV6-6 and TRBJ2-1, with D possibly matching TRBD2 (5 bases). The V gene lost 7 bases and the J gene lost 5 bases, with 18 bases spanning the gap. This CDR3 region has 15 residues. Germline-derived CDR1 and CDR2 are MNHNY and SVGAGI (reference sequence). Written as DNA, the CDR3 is TGTGCCAGCACCCAACGAGGTCGGGGAGACAATGAGCAGTTCTTC. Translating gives CASTQRGRGDNEQFF.

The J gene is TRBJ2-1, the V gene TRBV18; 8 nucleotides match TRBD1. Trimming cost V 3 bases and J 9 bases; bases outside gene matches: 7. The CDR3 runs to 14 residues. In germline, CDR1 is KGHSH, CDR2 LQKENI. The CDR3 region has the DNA TGTGCCAGCTCACCGCAGGGGGCGGTTACTGAGCAGTTCTTC. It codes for CASSPQGAVTEQFF. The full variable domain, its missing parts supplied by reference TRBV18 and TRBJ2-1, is NAGVMQNPRHLVRRRGQEARLRCSPMKGHSHVYWYRQLPEEGLKFMVYLQKENIIDESGMPKERFSAEFPKEGPSILRIQQVVRGDSAAYFCASSPQGAVTEQFFGPGTRLTVL.

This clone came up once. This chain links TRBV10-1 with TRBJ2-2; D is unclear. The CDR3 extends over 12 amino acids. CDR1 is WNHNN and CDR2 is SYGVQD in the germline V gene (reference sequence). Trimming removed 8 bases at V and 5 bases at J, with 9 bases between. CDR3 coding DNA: TGCGCCAGCGGAGCCGGGACCGGGGAGCTGTTTTTT. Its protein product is CASGAGTGELFF.

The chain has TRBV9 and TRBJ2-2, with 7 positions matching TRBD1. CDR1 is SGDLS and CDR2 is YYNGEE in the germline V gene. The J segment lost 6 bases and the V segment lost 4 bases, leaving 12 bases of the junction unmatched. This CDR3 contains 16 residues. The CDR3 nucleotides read TGTGCCAGCAGCACCATCGACAGGGTAGAGTCCGGGGAGCTGTTTTTT. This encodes CASSTIDRVESGELFF.

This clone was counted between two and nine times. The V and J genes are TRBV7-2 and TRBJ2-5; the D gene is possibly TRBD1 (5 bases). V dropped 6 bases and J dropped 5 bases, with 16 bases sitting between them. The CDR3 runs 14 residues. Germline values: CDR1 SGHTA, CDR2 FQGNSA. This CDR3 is CASRKGHLGETQYF. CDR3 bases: TGTGCCAGCAGAAAAGGACACCTCGGGGAGACCCAGTACTTC.

The CDR3 region is CASSFSGGGQTQYF. As DNA, the CDR3 is TGTGCCAGCAGCTTTTCCGGGGGGGGACAGACCCAGTACTTC. The chain links TRBV7-8 to TRBJ2-5; 8 bases are a match to TRBD2. Germline-derived CDR1 and CDR2 are SGHVS and FQNEAQ. There are 14 residues in the CDR3. J gave up 6 bases and V 3 bases, and 6 bases lay outside the gene matches. The complete variable domain, with remaining parts taken from reference TRBV7-8 and TRBJ2-5, reads GAGVSQSPRYKVAKRGQDVALRCDPISGHVSLFWYQQALGQGPEFLTYFQNEAQLDKSGLPSDRFFAERPEGSVSTLKIQRTQQEDSAVYLCASSFSGGGQTQYFGPGTRLLVL.

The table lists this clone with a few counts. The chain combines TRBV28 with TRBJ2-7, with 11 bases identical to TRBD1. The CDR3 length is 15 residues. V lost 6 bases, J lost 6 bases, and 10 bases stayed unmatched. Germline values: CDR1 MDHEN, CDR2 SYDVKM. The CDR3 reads CASREPGQGVSEQYF. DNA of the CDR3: TGTGCCAGCAGAGAACCGGGACAGGGGGTATCCGAGCAGTACTTC. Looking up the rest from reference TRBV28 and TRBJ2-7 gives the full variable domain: DVKVTQSSRYLVKRTGEKVFLECVQDMDHENMFWYRQDPGLGLRLIYFSYDVKMKEKGDIPEGYSVSREKKERFSLILESASTNQTSMYLCASREPGQGVSEQYFGPGTRLTVT.

The CDR3 loop is CASSPAGGPLQETQYF. The CDR3 DNA sequence: TGTGCCAGCTCGCCAGCGGGGGGGCCCTTACAAGAGACCCAGTACTTC. J is TRBJ2-5 and V is TRBV18; 10 bases are shared with TRBD2. V shed 6 bases, J shed 2 bases, and the junction held 9 bases outside the gene matches. CDR3 size: 16 residues. Germline CDR1 KGHSH, CDR2 LQKENI.

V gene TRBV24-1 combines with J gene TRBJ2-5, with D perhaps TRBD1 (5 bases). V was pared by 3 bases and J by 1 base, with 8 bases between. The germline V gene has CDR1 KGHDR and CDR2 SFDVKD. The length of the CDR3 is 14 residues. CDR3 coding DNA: TGTGCCACCAGTGATAAGGGGTCCCAAGAGACCCAGTACTTC. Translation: CATSDKGSQETQYF.

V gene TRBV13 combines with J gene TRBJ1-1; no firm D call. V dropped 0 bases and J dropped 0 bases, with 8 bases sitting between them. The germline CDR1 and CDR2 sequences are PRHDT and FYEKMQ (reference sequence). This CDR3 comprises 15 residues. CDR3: CASSLGAPMNTEAFF. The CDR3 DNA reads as TGTGCCAGCAGCTTAGGCGCACCTATGAACACTGAAGCTTTCTTT.

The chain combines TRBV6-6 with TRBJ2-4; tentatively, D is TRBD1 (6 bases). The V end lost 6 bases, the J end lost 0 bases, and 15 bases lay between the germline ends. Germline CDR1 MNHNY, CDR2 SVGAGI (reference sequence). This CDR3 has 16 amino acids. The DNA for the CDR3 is TGTGCCAGCAGGCCTGACAGGTCCCTAGCCAAAAACATTCAGTACTTC. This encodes CASRPDRSLAKNIQYF.

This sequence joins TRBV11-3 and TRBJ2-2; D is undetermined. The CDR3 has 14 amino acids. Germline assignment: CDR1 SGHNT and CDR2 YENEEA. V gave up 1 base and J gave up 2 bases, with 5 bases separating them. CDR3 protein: CASSLAGNTGELFF. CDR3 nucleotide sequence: TGTGCCAGCAGCTTAGCGGGTAACACCGGGGAGCTGTTTTTT.

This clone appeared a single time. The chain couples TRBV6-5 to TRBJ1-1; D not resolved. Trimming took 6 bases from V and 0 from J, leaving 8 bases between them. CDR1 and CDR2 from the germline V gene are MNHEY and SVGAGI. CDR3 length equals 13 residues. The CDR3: CASSPGMNTEAFF. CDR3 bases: TGTGCCAGCAGCCCAGGCATGAACACTGAAGCTTTCTTT.

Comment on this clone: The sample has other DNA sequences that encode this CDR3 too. CDR3 amino acids: CASSGDTGTDTQYF. The CDR3 coding sequence is TGTGCCAGCAGTGGGGATACAGGGACAGATACGCAGTATTTT. The chain couples TRBV2 to TRBJ2-3; D possibly corresponds to TRBD1 (6 bases). Germline V gene sequence: CDR1 SNHLY, CDR2 FYNNEI. This CDR3 contains 14 residues. V was trimmed by 4 bases and J by 3 bases, leaving 11 bases between them.

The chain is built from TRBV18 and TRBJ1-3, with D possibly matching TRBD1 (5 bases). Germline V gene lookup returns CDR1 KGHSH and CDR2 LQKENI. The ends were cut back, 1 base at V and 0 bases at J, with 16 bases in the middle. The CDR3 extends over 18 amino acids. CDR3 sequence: CASSPLRIGAYSGNTIYF. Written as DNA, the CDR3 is TGTGCCAGCTCACCACTAAGGATAGGGGCTTACTCTGGAAACACCATATATTTT.

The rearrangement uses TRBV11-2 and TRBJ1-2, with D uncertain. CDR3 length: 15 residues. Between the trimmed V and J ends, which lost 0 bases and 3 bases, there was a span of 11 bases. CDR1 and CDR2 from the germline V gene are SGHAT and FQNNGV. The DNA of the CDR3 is TGTGCCAGCAGCTTAGACGGGGTCGGGGACTATGGCTACACCTTC. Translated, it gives CASSLDGVGDYGYTF. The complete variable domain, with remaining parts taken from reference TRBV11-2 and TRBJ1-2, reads EAGVAQSPRYKIIEKRQSVAFWCNPISGHATLYWYQQILGQGPKLLIQFQNNGVVDDSQLPKDRFSAERLKGVDSTLKIQPAKLEDSAVYLCASSLDGVGDYGYTFGSGTRLTVV.